These 13 T cell receptor beta chains were sequenced from one sample in a study of blood T cell repertoires in COVID-19. Clones were sequenced by immunoSEQ multiplex PCR, and TCRdb holds only the in-frame ones, with some missing. The profile covers under 80,000 clones, with approximately 83% appearing a single time and approximately 15% taken by the ten largest. The sequenced sample was peripheral blood. Receptors were obtained from a human donor in a cohort sampled during active COVID-19.

This chain links TRBV18 with TRBJ2-1; D is ambiguous. Germline V gene data show CDR1 as KGHSH and CDR2 as LQKENI. There are 14 residues in the CDR3. Deletions cut 2 bases from V and 1 base from J, with 6 bases between. This CDR3 is CASSPGLSYNEQFF. CDR3 nucleotide sequence: TGTGCCAGCTCACCAGGGCTGTCCTACAATGAGCAGTTCTTC.

The chain is built from TRBV21-1 and TRBJ2-3; whether TRBD2, the table's D call, matches the DNA was not checked. TRBV21-1 is tagged as a pseudogene. The length of the CDR3 is 14 residues. The CDR3 loop is CASSTREDANTQYF. For the CDR3, the DNA is TGTGCCAGCAGCACCAGGGAGGATGCAAATACGCAGTATTTT.

CDR3: CASSLYGLAGESDTQYF. Here the CDR3 DNA reads TGTGCCAGCAGCTTGTACGGACTAGCGGGAGAGTCAGATACGCAGTATTTT. This rearrangement joins TRBV5-6 to TRBJ2-3; 13 nucleotides align to TRBD2. The germline V gene encodes CDR1 SGHDT and CDR2 YYEEEE. The CDR3 runs to 17 residues. The V and J ends lost 1 base and 4 bases, in that order; junction bases with no gene match: 6.

The rearrangement uses TRBV19 and TRBJ2-2; 10 nucleotides match TRBD2. J lost 2 bases, V lost 8 bases, and 2 bases had no gene match. CDR1 LNHDA and CDR2 SQIVND come from the germline V gene (reference sequence). The CDR3 totals 14 residues. Here the CDR3 DNA reads TGTGCCAGTCTAGCGGGAGCAAACACCGGGGAGCTGTTTTTT. Translated, it gives CASLAGANTGELFF.

J is TRBJ2-5 and V is TRBV10-2, with D possibly TRBD2 on 5 matching bases. Germline V gene data show CDR1 as WSHSY and CDR2 as SAAADI. The CDR3 is 12 residues long. Trimming took 8 bases from V and 5 from J, leaving 12 bases between them. CDR3 protein: CASARRGETQYF. Here the CDR3 DNA reads TGCGCCAGCGCCAGGCGCGGGGAGACCCAGTACTTC.

This clone was seen a single time. The rearrangement uses TRBV6-5 and TRBJ1-5; D gene unclear. V was trimmed by 5 bases and J by 4 bases, leaving 15 bases between them. CDR3 length: 15 residues. Germline loops: CDR1 MNHEY, CDR2 SVGAGI. The CDR3 sequence: CASSKSGSLNQPQHF. As DNA, the CDR3 is TGTGCCAGCAGTAAATCCGGGTCCCTAAATCAGCCCCAGCATTTT.

The rearrangement uses TRBV21-1 and TRBJ1-6; the table's TRBD1 call for D was not verified on the DNA. TRBV21-1 is reported as a pseudogene. This CDR3 region has 15 residues. The CDR3 bases are TGTGCCAGCAGCAAAGGATTCAGGGGGAATTCACCCCTCCACTTT. Protein sequence: CASSKGFRGNSPLHF.

The rearrangement uses TRBV4-1 and TRBJ2-1; 7 positions match TRBD1. Looked up from germline, CDR1 is MGHRA and CDR2 is YSYEKL. The CDR3 loop spans 17 amino acids. Trimming at V came to 4 bases and at J to 0 bases, leaving 9 bases not matched to a gene. CDR3 nucleotides: TGCGCCAGCAGCCCCGTTTTGACAGGGTTCTCCTACAATGAGCAGTTCTTC. Encoded protein: CASSPVLTGFSYNEQFF.

The chain joins TRBV6-4 to TRBJ2-1; 11 bases match TRBD1. Germline V CDR1 and CDR2: MRHNA, SNTAGT. CDR3 length: 15 residues. V was pared by 2 bases and J by 6 bases, with 3 bases of the junction left unmatched. For the CDR3, the DNA is TGTGCCAGCAGTGACAGGACAGGGGGCTTCAATGAGCAGTTCTTC. Amino acids: CASSDRTGGFNEQFF.

The genes are TRBV27 and TRBJ2-7; tentative D call: TRBD1 (6 bases). With 4 bases removed from V and 0 bases from J, the gap between germline ends came to 13 bases. The CDR3 spans 15 residues. Germline V lookup: CDR1 MNHEY, CDR2 SMNVEV (reference sequence). CDR3 nucleotide sequence: TGTGCCAGCAGTTATCAGGGGATCCACTCCTACGAGCAGTACTTC. It is translated as CASSYQGIHSYEQYF.

The chain combines TRBV24-1 with TRBJ2-1, with D perhaps TRBD2 (5 bases). This CDR3 is built from 13 residues. Germline CDR1 KGHDR, CDR2 SFDVKD. V was shortened by 0 bases and J by 7 bases, with 6 bases between the two germline ends. This chain's CDR3 is CATSDLWENEQFF. The CDR3 DNA sequence: TGTGCCACCAGTGATTTGTGGGAGAATGAGCAGTTCTTC.

The rearrangement links TRBV7-2 to TRBJ1-1; 10 bases align to TRBD1. CDR3 length equals 13 residues. With 7 bases clipped from V and 8 bases from J, the junction kept 7 bases outside the gene matches. From germline, CDR1 is SGHTA and CDR2 FQGNSA. The CDR3 loop reads CASTGQGTGEAFF. The CDR3 nucleotides are TGTGCCAGCACGGGACAGGGGACGGGGGAAGCTTTCTTT.

This clone was observed a handful of times. The rearrangement links TRBV10-2 to TRBJ1-5, with a possible D match to TRBD1 (5 bases). Germline values: CDR1 WSHSY, CDR2 SAAADI. V was shortened by 7 bases and J by 6 bases, with 10 bases between the two germline ends. The CDR3 spans 12 residues. The CDR3 DNA reads as TGCGCCAGCACGGGGGTTGGTCAGCCCCAGCATTTT. Translating gives CASTGVGQPQHF.